This T cell receptor beta chain was sequenced in a study of T cell changes during pregnancy in multiple sclerosis. The CDR3 length is 13 residues. Germline V gives CDR1 SGHKS, CDR2 YYEKEE (reference sequence). The V end was cut by 2 bases, the J end by 7 bases, with 10 bases between. The data were produced by immunoSEQ multiplex PCR, yet TCRdb's version contains in-frame clones alone and is incomplete. The sample includes around 40,000 clones, approximately 94% seen only once; the top ten take more than 0.6%. The TCR originated in a female donor with multiple sclerosis, enrolled in a pregnancy study. The chain couples TRBV5-5 to TRBJ1-5; D may be TRBD1 (5 bases). The sample was CD4+ T cells from peripheral blood mononuclear cells, taken in the third trimester of pregnancy. CDR3 sequence reads: CASSLWGEQPQHF. In DNA form, the CDR3 reads TGTGCCAGCAGCTTATGGGGGGAACAGCCCCAGCATTTT.